The T cell receptor beta chain under discussion was sequenced for a study of vaccination and CD4 T cells after COVID-19. Remarks on this clonotype: Its antigen is unidentified.

With the Oncomine TCR Beta short-read assay, DNA from cultured CD4+ T cells was sequenced. TCRdb re-called the PCR reads through MiXCR, storing one row per CDR3 protein. Seen here are approximately 15,000 distinct CDR3 sequences, approximately 55% observed once, and the top ten hold around 4%. Treatment here: roughly 11-day PBMC culture with coronavirus spike peptide pools or control peptides (ViraFEST assay). The length of the CDR3 is 17 residues. Unmatched junction bases numbered 11, after V lost 2 bases and J lost 4 bases. Germline assignment: CDR1 LGHNA and CDR2 YNFKEQ. V gene TRBV4-2 combines with J gene TRBJ1-5, with 7 bases that match TRBD1. Specimen: CD4+ T cells from blood, cultured in vitro, collected before SARS-CoV-2 vaccination. This TCR was recovered from a human donor who had recovered from COVID-19. CDR3 protein: CASSQSSGTDLNQPQHF. For the CDR3, the DNA is TGTGCCAGCAGCCAATCCTCCGGGACAGACCTAAATCAGCCCCAGCATTTT.